Shown below are 20 T cell receptor beta chains from a single sample sequenced in a study of T cells after yellow fever vaccination. Each CDR3 protein is one row after TCRdb ran MiXCR on the 5' RACE reads. The data show roughly 500,000 distinct CDR3 sequences, with 15% to 20% seen just once and approximately 15% held by the top ten. The material sequenced was PBMCs, taken 15 days after the yellow fever booster vaccination. The receptors stem from a man aged 25 to 45 who received the YFV17D yellow fever vaccine.

This clonotype was counted between two and nine times. The chain recombines TRBV5-1 with TRBJ2-7, with 9 bases fitting TRBD1. Trimming removed 0 bases from V and 4 bases from J; junction bases left unmatched: 5. The germline V gene has CDR1 SGHRS and CDR2 YFSETQ. The CDR3 is 15 amino acids. The CDR3 sequence is CASSLDRTGVYEQYF. The CDR3 DNA is TGCGCCAGCAGCTTGGACAGGACAGGGGTTTACGAGCAGTACTTC.

The genes are TRBV7-2 and TRBJ1-1, with D unclear. V gave up 3 bases and J gave up 0 bases, with 5 bases separating them. The CDR3 is 13 residues long. Germline V gene data show CDR1 as SGHTA and CDR2 as FQGNSA. The CDR3 region is CASSFHMNTEAFF. For the CDR3, the DNA is TGTGCCAGCAGCTTCCACATGAACACTGAAGCTTTCTTT.

This clonotype was seen only a few times. The gene calls are TRBV20-1 and TRBJ2-7; D unclear. The V gene's germline CDR1 is DFQATT and CDR2 SNEGSKA (reference sequence). This CDR3 has 13 residues. V lost 6 bases to trimming and J lost 3 bases, with 15 bases between them. The CDR3 bases are TGCAGTGCCCTCCAAGGAACCCGCTACGAGCAGTACTTC. It codes for CSALQGTRYEQYF.

CDR3 DNA: TGCGCCAGCAGCTCCAGACACCCGGGGGATACGCAGTATTTT. Protein product: CASSSRHPGDTQYF. This sequence joins TRBV5-1 and TRBJ2-3, with D maybe TRBD2 (5 bases). V shed 3 bases and J shed 6 bases, with 14 bases lying between them. This CDR3 has 14 amino acids. In germline, CDR1 is SGHRS, CDR2 YFSETQ.

The genes are TRBV6-1 and TRBJ2-1; 8 nucleotides align to TRBD2. Losses at the gene ends were 7 bases for V and 7 bases for J; bases not matched to a gene: 12. The CDR3 is 15 residues long. Per germline, CDR1 MNHNS and CDR2 SASEGT. The chain's CDR3 is CASTPSGSGFNEQFF. The DNA of the CDR3 is TGTGCCAGCACCCCCAGCGGGAGTGGCTTTAATGAGCAGTTCTTC.

The rearrangement links TRBV5-1 to TRBJ2-1; 8 nucleotides match TRBD2. CDR1 and CDR2 (germline): SGHRS, YFSETQ. This CDR3 has 16 amino acids. The ends lost 4 bases at V and 8 bases at J; junction bases unmatched: 14. The chain's CDR3 is CASSPGGAGSIYEQFF. The CDR3 DNA is TGCGCCAGCAGCCCCGGGGGGGCGGGGAGTATTTATGAGCAGTTCTTC.

This clonotype occurred many times. The rearrangement joins TRBV12-3 or TRBV12-4 to TRBJ1-1; D gene ambiguous. V shed 5 bases and J shed 3 bases, with 13 bases lying between them. CDR3 size: 14 residues. The CDR3 sequence: CASSPRRAYTEAFF. DNA for the CDR3: TGTGCCAGCAGTCCCAGAAGAGCATACACTGAAGCTTTCTTT.

The chain carries TRBV5-1 and TRBJ2-7; 9 bases agree with TRBD1. Germline assignment: CDR1 SGHRS and CDR2 YFSETQ. The V gene end was trimmed by 3 bases and the J gene end by 3 bases; junction bases not matched to a gene: 7. This CDR3 spans 15 amino acids. In DNA form, the CDR3 reads TGCGCCAGCAGCTCGCTGACAGGGGGAAACTACGAGCAGTACTTC. Its protein product is CASSSLTGGNYEQYF.

This clonotype came up a few times. The rearrangement joins TRBV11-1 to TRBJ2-1; tentatively, D is TRBD2 (6 bases). V was pared by 6 bases and J by 5 bases, with 14 bases between. The CDR3 runs 14 residues. Per germline, CDR1 SGHAT and CDR2 FQDESV (reference sequence). The CDR3 here is CASRTGDWNNEQFF. CDR3 nucleotide sequence: TGTGCCAGCAGAACGGGAGACTGGAACAATGAGCAGTTCTTC. Full variable domain (outside the CDR3, taken from reference TRBV11-1 and TRBJ2-1): EAEVAQSPRYKITEKSQAVAFWCDPISGHATLYWYRQILGQGPELLVQFQDESVVDDSQLPKDRFSAERLKGVDSTLKIQPAELGDSAMYLCASRTGDWNNEQFFGPGTRLTVL.

The chain is built from TRBV18 and TRBJ2-3; no clear D. The CDR3 totals 15 residues. The germline CDR1 and CDR2 sequences are KGHSH and LQKENI. The V end lost 3 bases, the J end lost 6 bases, and 16 bases lay between the germline ends. The DNA for the CDR3 is TGTGCCAGCTCACCTGCGAGTTCTTCGGTGGATACGCAGTATTTT. Translated, it gives CASSPASSSVDTQYF.

V is TRBV20-1 and J is TRBJ1-5; the match to TRBD1 covers 10 bases. V lost 5 bases to trimming and J lost 2 bases; unmatched junction nucleotides: 6. The CDR3 runs 15 residues. The V gene's germline CDR1 is DFQATT and CDR2 SNEGSKA (reference sequence). CDR3 loop: CSARGQGSRNQPQHF. CDR3 bases: TGCAGTGCTCGGGGACAGGGGAGTCGCAATCAGCCCCAGCATTTT.

This clonotype was counted between two and nine times. The chain employs TRBV7-2 and TRBJ2-7, with a possible D match to TRBD2 (5 bases). CDR1 is SGHTA, CDR2 FQGNSA, per germline. CDR3 length: 16 amino acids. Trimming shortened V by 1 base and J by 4 bases, and 17 bases separated the two germline ends. Here the CDR3 reads CASSLVRTLTGYEQYF. As DNA, the CDR3 is TGTGCCAGCAGCTTAGTTAGGACGCTTACGGGATACGAGCAGTACTTC.

This clonotype came up many times. The CDR3 protein is CASSQEPGQINSPLHF. CDR3 DNA sequence: TGCGCCAGCAGCCAAGAACCGGGACAGATTAATTCACCCCTCCACTTT. This chain connects TRBV4-3 to TRBJ1-6; TRBD1 aligns across 7 bases. The germline CDR1 and CDR2 sequences are LGHNA and YSLEER. The trim removed 0 bases at V and 6 bases at J, leaving 5 bases unmatched. The CDR3 extends over 16 amino acids.

This clonotype was counted a few times. This chain joins TRBV5-1 and TRBJ2-1, with 7 nucleotides matching TRBD2. Germline trimming cut 0 bases from V and 2 bases from J; bases unmatched to any gene: 5. Germline V gene lookup returns CDR1 SGHRS and CDR2 YFSETQ. The CDR3 spans 16 residues. In DNA, the CDR3 is TGCGCCAGCAGCTTGGCCGACAGCGGGACCTACAATGAGCAGTTCTTC. It encodes CASSLADSGTYNEQFF.

V gene TRBV5-1 combines with J gene TRBJ2-3, with D uncertain. Germline V gives CDR1 SGHRS, CDR2 YFSETQ. Trimming removed 0 bases from V and 5 bases from J, with 13 bases in between. This CDR3 is built from 15 residues. The CDR3 is CASSLAGAPGDTQYF. The CDR3 coding sequence is TGCGCCAGCAGCTTGGCAGGTGCCCCAGGAGATACGCAGTATTTT.

In the case of this clonotype: An end of the junction differs from the germline gene, which may be a read error. CDR3 nucleotide sequence: TGTGCCAGCAGCTCGCCGGGACAGGGCTACGAGCTGTACTTC. Its translation: CASSSPGQGYELYF. The V call is TRBV5-4, the J call TRBJ2-7; 9 nucleotides align to TRBD1. Germline V gene sequence: CDR1 SGHNT, CDR2 YYREEE (reference sequence). This CDR3 spans 14 amino acids.

This clonotype appeared a few times. The rearrangement joins TRBV27 to TRBJ2-3, with 7 bases lining up with TRBD2. V lost 8 bases and J lost 4; bases outside the gene matches: 6. This CDR3 is built from 13 residues. CDR1 MNHEY and CDR2 SMNVEV come from the germline V gene (reference sequence). The CDR3: CASRVGGSDTQYF. The CDR3 DNA reads TGTGCCAGCCGGGTCGGGGGGTCAGATACGCAGTATTTT.

This clonotype has only a few counts. The rearrangement links TRBV18 to TRBJ1-4, with a tentative D call TRBD1 (5 bases). The germline V and J ends were trimmed by 2 bases and 5 bases, with 24 bases remaining between them. Germline values: CDR1 KGHSH, CDR2 LQKENI. The CDR3 sequence is 19 residues long. The CDR3 here is CASSPILVDSSAPNEKLFF. The CDR3 DNA reads TGTGCCAGCTCACCAATTCTTGTCGACAGCTCGGCGCCAAATGAAAAACTGTTTTTT.

This sequence joins TRBV20-1 and TRBJ2-7; 13 bases line up with TRBD2. Trimming took 3 bases from V and 6 from J; bases not matched to a gene: 8. Germline V gene data show CDR1 as DFQATT and CDR2 as SNEGSKA (reference sequence). This CDR3 spans 15 amino acids. CDR3 in amino acids: CSASPGLAGAAEQYF. CDR3 coding DNA: TGCAGTGCTAGCCCCGGACTAGCGGGAGCAGCCGAGCAGTACTTC.

This clonotype has just a few counts. The V gene is TRBV24-1, the J gene TRBJ2-1; D not resolved. V lost 0 bases and J 4 bases, leaving 9 bases between the germline ends. CDR3 length equals 15 residues. Germline V lookup: CDR1 KGHDR, CDR2 SFDVKD. The CDR3, as DNA: TGTGCCACCAGTGATTTGACTGGAAGATACAATGAGCAGTTCTTC. The encoded protein is CATSDLTGRYNEQFF.